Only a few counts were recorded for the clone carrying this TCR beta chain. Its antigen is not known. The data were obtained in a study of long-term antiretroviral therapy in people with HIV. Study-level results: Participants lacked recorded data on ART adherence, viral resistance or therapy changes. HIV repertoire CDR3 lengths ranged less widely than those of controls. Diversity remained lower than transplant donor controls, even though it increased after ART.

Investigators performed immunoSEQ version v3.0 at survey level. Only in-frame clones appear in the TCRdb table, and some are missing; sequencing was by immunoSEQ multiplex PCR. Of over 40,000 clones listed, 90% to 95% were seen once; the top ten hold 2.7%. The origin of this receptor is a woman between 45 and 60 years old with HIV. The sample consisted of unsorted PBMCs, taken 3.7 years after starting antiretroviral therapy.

DNA for the CDR3: TGTGCCAGCAGTACAAAGTCCAGCTTCCCGTACGAGCAGTACTTC. Protein product: CASSTKSSFPYEQYF. This rearrangement joins TRBV6-1 to TRBJ2-7; D is unresolved. Germline-derived CDR1 and CDR2 are MNHNS and SASEGT. The CDR3 has 15 residues. Trimming removed 5 bases at V and 4 bases at J, with 18 bases between.